Presented here are 19 T cell receptor beta chains from one specimen sequenced in a study of cytomegalovirus exposure and HLA in healthy donors. PCR was performed using 60 Vbeta and 13 Jbeta primers. Only in-frame clones appear in the TCRdb table, and some are missing; sequencing was by immunoSEQ multiplex PCR. The table records about 200,000 clones, 79% of them present only once. What was sequenced was PBMCs. These receptors came from a male donor in good health and CMV-seropositive.

The chain couples TRBV12-2 to TRBJ1-2; TRBD1 is taken as the D call from the table, unchecked against the DNA. TRBV12-2 is a recognized pseudogene. This CDR3 has 20 amino acids. The CDR3 DNA follows: TGTGCAAGTCGCCCCCACGGGGGTGACAGGGGGCGCCCAAATTTCTATGGCTACACCTTC. It is translated as CASRPHGGDRGRPNFYGYTF.

V is TRBV7-9 and J is TRBJ1-1; D is possibly TRBD1 (5 bases). Germline V gene lookup returns CDR1 SEHNR and CDR2 FQNEAQ (reference sequence). The length of the CDR3 is 16 residues. V lost 2 bases, J lost 3 bases, and 16 bases lay in between. The CDR3 sequence: CASSLRVGGLDTEAFF. As DNA, the CDR3 is TGTGCCAGCAGCTTAAGGGTCGGGGGGTTAGACACTGAAGCTTTCTTT.

The chain is built from TRBV13 and TRBJ2-7; possibly TRBD2 for D (5 bases). CDR1 is PRHDT, CDR2 FYEKMQ, per germline (reference sequence). The CDR3 loop spans 16 amino acids. V lost 0 bases and J lost 3, with 15 bases in between. The DNA for the CDR3 is TGTGCCAGCAGCTTAGGCGGGGTCAACACTCACTACGAGCAGTACTTC. As protein: CASSLGGVNTHYEQYF.

Written as DNA, the CDR3 is TGTGCCAGCAGTGGAGGTAGCGGGGGGGCTGCCGGGGAGCTGTTTTTT. It codes for CASSGGSGGAAGELFF. This sequence joins TRBV2 and TRBJ2-2; the match to TRBD2 covers 11 bases. The junction had 7 bases not matched to a gene; V was cut back by 4 bases and J by 6 bases. Germline V lookup: CDR1 SNHLY, CDR2 FYNNEI. This CDR3 has 16 residues.

The CDR3 coding sequence is TGTGCCAGCAGCGTAGGAGAGGGAGGCTACTACGAGCAGTACTTC. Amino acids: CASSVGEGGYYEQYF. This chain uses TRBV9 with TRBJ2-7; TRBD2 is a possible D gene (6 bases). The CDR3 is made up of 15 amino acids. The V gene lost 0 bases and the J gene lost 3 bases, with 13 bases spanning the gap. Germline CDR1 and CDR2: SGDLS and YYNGEE.

The V and J genes are TRBV27 and TRBJ2-5; 14 nucleotides match TRBD2. Per germline, CDR1 MNHEY and CDR2 SMNVEV (reference sequence). With V trimmed by 6 bases and J by 5 bases, 11 bases remained unmatched. The CDR3 is 17 amino acids. The CDR3: CASSLPLGLAGEETQYF. DNA for the CDR3: TGTGCCAGCAGCCTACCCCTGGGACTAGCGGGAGAGGAGACCCAGTACTTC.

The genes are TRBV6-6 and TRBJ1-4; D remains unclear. The germline V and J ends were trimmed by 6 bases and 8 bases, with 10 bases remaining between them. Germline assignment: CDR1 MNHNY and CDR2 SVGAGI (reference sequence). The CDR3 loop spans 12 amino acids. CDR3 amino acids: CASRLFQEKLFF. CDR3 sequence (DNA): TGTGCCAGCAGACTATTCCAGGAAAAACTGTTTTTT.

In its sample, this clone was seen once. V usage is TRBV5-6 and J usage is TRBJ2-2, with D perhaps matching TRBD1 (6 bases). Germline CDR1 SGHDT, CDR2 YYEEEE. This CDR3 contains 16 residues. Trimming took 0 bases from V and 5 from J, leaving 14 bases between them. Here the CDR3 DNA reads TGTGCCAGCAGCTTGGATTCCACAGGGCGGACCGGGGAGCTGTTTTTT. As protein: CASSLDSTGRTGELFF.

This clone occurred a few times. The chain couples TRBV7-6 to TRBJ1-5; the D gene is possibly TRBD1 (5 bases). This CDR3 spans 15 amino acids. V lost 0 bases to trimming and J lost 3 bases, with 9 bases between them. Germline V gene sequence: CDR1 SGHVS, CDR2 FNYEAQ. CDR3 DNA: TGTGCCAGCAGCTTAGCTGGGACTAACAATCAGCCCCAGCATTTT. Translation gives CASSLAGTNNQPQHF.

The CDR3 DNA follows: TGTGCCAGCAGGCCCTCCAGGTTCACCTACGAGCAGTACTTC. Translated: CASRPSRFTYEQYF. This sequence joins TRBV27 and TRBJ2-5, with D unresolved. The DNA end lines up better with TRBJ2-7; the J call may be wrong. Per germline, CDR1 MNHEY and CDR2 SMNVEV (reference sequence). The CDR3 loop spans 14 amino acids.

The chain uses TRBV7-3 and TRBJ2-5; 11 bases fit TRBD2. The CDR3 is 17 amino acids. After removal of 5 bases from V and 3 bases from J, the junction contained 11 bases not matched to a gene. Per the germline V gene, CDR1 is SGHTA and CDR2 is FQGTGA. The CDR3: CASSPYTGTSGEETQYF. The CDR3 DNA sequence: TGTGCCAGCAGCCCCTACACCGGGACTAGCGGAGAAGAGACCCAGTACTTC. The whole variable domain, filled in from reference TRBV7-3 and TRBJ2-5, reads GAGVSQTPSNKVTEKGKYVELRCDPISGHTALYWYRQSLGQGPEFLIYFQGTGAADDSGLPNDRFFAVRPEGSVSTLKIQRTERGDSAVYLCASSPYTGTSGEETQYFGPGTRLLVL.

The chain joins TRBV6-5 to TRBJ2-1, with D perhaps matching TRBD2 (6 bases). Germline V lookup: CDR1 MNHEY, CDR2 SVGAGI. The CDR3 is 15 amino acids. Deletions cut 5 bases from V and 2 bases from J, with 13 bases between. The DNA for the CDR3 is TGTGCCAGCAGTCCGGGACTTTCCCCCTACAATGAGCAGTTCTTC. It codes for CASSPGLSPYNEQFF.

This rearrangement joins TRBV7-2 to TRBJ1-1, with a weak D call TRBD1 (6 bases). The length of the CDR3 is 15 residues. Germline lookup yields CDR1 SGHTA and CDR2 FQGNSA. Trimming took 5 bases from V and 0 from J, leaving 13 bases between them. CDR3 residues: CASSRGGLMNTEAFF. CDR3 nucleotides: TGTGCCAGCAGCCGAGGGGGTTTGATGAACACTGAAGCTTTCTTT.

V usage is TRBV6-5 and J usage is TRBJ2-2; 8 nucleotides line up with TRBD2. Germline CDR1 MNHEY, CDR2 SVGAGI. The CDR3 contains 13 residues. V was clipped by 0 bases and J by 10 bases; unmatched bases: 1. The CDR3 here is CASSYSAGVELFF. In DNA, the CDR3 is TGTGCCAGCAGTTACTCAGCGGGAGTGGAGCTGTTTTTT.

The chain links TRBV29-1 to TRBJ2-2; D is ambiguous. Germline V gene data show CDR1 as SQVTM and CDR2 as ANQGSEA. V was cut by 4 bases and J by 4 bases, with 4 bases left in between. This CDR3 comprises 11 residues. This CDR3 reads CSVGGTGELFF. CDR3 DNA: TGCAGCGTTGGAGGCACCGGGGAGCTGTTTTTT.

The J gene is TRBJ1-1, the V gene TRBV19; no definite D call. The V end was cut by 7 bases, the J end by 2 bases, with 17 bases between. From germline, CDR1 is LNHDA and CDR2 SQIVND (reference sequence). The CDR3 totals 15 residues. CDR3 nucleotide sequence: TGTGCCAGTACCATCGGGGAGGGAGGAAACACTGAAGCTTTCTTT. It yields the protein CASTIGEGGNTEAFF.

This chain uses TRBV2 with TRBJ1-6; possibly TRBD1 for D (5 bases). CDR1 and CDR2 from the germline V gene are SNHLY and FYNNEI. Deletions cut 6 bases from V and 1 base from J, with 7 bases between. This CDR3 region has 14 residues. CDR3 protein: CASRGDSYNSPLHF. CDR3 sequence (DNA): TGTGCCAGCAGAGGGGATTCCTATAATTCACCCCTCCACTTT.

Here the CDR3 DNA reads TGTGCCAGCAGCGAACTAGCGGGAGTAACCGAGCAGTACTTC. Protein: CASSELAGVTEQYF. The J gene is TRBJ2-7, the V gene TRBV6-5; 11 bases align to TRBD2. Per the germline V gene, CDR1 is MNHEY and CDR2 is SVGAGI. Trimming removed 6 bases from V and 6 bases from J; junction bases left unmatched: 7. The CDR3 extends over 14 amino acids.

This clone was observed a handful of times. V usage is TRBV20-1 and J usage is TRBJ2-7; 7 nucleotides align to TRBD2. CDR3 size: 11 residues. V trimming: 8 bases; J trimming: 4 bases; junction bases outside the gene matches: 5. Germline values: CDR1 DFQATT, CDR2 SNEGSKA (reference sequence). CDR3 in DNA: TGCAGTAAGAGCGGGGATTACGAGCAGTACTTC. It translates to CSKSGDYEQYF.